This T cell receptor (beta chain) was recovered during a study of metastatic and nonmetastatic thyroid tumors. The ends lost 3 bases at V and 4 bases at J; junction bases unmatched: 6. There are 14 residues in the CDR3. CDR1 and CDR2 from the germline V gene are DFQATT and SNEGSKA (reference sequence). Using MiXCR, TCRdb re-called clones from the PCR reads. Of roughly 30,000 clones listed, around 3.5% are singletons. This clone was recorded many times. Treatment of any kind had been given to no patient before thyroid surgery. The clonotype comes from a male donor with papillary thyroid cancer or a benign thyroid nodule (not recorded which). Some clones in this sample may be carry-over from other donors' samples. Sample: blood. The chain carries TRBV20-1 and TRBJ2-1; 7 nucleotides agree with TRBD2. In DNA form, the CDR3 reads TGCAGTGCTAGTGGCGGGAGAGGTTACAATGAGCAGTTCTTC. This encodes CSASGGRGYNEQFF.